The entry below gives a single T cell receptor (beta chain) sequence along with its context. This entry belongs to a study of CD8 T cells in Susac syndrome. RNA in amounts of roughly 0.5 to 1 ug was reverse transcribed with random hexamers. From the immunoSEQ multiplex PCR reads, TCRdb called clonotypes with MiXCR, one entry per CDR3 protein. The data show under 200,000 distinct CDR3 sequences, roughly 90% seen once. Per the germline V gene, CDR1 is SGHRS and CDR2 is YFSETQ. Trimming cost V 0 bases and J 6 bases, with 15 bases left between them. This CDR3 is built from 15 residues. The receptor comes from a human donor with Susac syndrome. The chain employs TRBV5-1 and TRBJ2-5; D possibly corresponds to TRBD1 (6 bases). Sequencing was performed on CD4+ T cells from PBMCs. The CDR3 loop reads CASSLETGTKKTQYF. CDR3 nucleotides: TGCGCCAGCAGCTTGGAAACAGGGACCAAGAAGACCCAGTACTTC.